This TCR beta chain derives from a study of cytomegalovirus exposure and HLA in healthy donors. The wider study: One earlier analysis, a look at about 179 million T cells, found about 100 million unique TCR beta sequences.

The CDR3 extends over 13 amino acids. Trimming removed 3 bases from V and 5 bases from J, with 9 bases in between. CDR1 is LGHNA, CDR2 YSLEER, per germline. The study ran its PCR with 60 Vbeta and 13 Jbeta primers. The protocol was immunoSEQ multiplex PCR, while the TCRdb copy is restricted to in-frame clones and leaves out a portion. Among about 160,000 clones listed, roughly three quarters were seen once. The material sequenced was PBMCs. This sequence was found in a male donor in good health and CMV-seropositive. The chain couples TRBV4-3 to TRBJ2-3, with D unresolved. The CDR3 loop is CASSHVLLDTQYF. As DNA, the CDR3 is TGCGCCAGCAGCCATGTACTGTTAGATACGCAGTATTTT.